This T cell receptor beta chain originates from a study of CD8 T cells in Susac syndrome. The RNA, about 0.45 to 1 ug, was put through reverse transcription using random hexamers. Each CDR3 protein is one row after TCRdb ran MiXCR on the immunoSEQ multiplex PCR reads. The repertoire consists of about 290,000 distinct CDR3 sequences, with roughly 85% occurring once and the leading ten covering 0.21%. This CDR3 is built from 16 residues. The V gene end was trimmed by 6 bases and the J gene end by 3 bases; junction bases not matched to a gene: 11. Germline-derived CDR1 and CDR2 are KGHSH and LQKENI. Sequences were obtained from CD8+ T cells from PBMCs. The gene calls are TRBV18 and TRBJ1-1; 9 bases line up with TRBD1. The TCR sequence derives from a human donor with multiple sclerosis. CDR3 loop: CASSEARTGEHTEAFF. The CDR3 region has the DNA TGTGCCAGCTCCGAGGCTAGGACAGGGGAACACACTGAAGCTTTCTTT.